Sequencing of this T cell receptor beta chain was carried out in a study of T cell changes during pregnancy in multiple sclerosis. After removal of 1 base from V and 4 bases from J, the junction contained 6 bases not matched to a gene. Germline V gene sequence: CDR1 LGHNA, CDR2 YSLEER. The CDR3 is made up of 15 amino acids. Repertoires were generated with immunoSEQ multiplex PCR, while TCRdb's copy carries only in-frame clones and drops some. The sample has approximately 92,000 clones; 92% are singletons. This chain joins TRBV4-3 and TRBJ2-7; 8 positions match TRBD1. This clonotype was sampled from a female donor with multiple sclerosis, enrolled in a pregnancy study. The specimen comprised peripheral blood, sampled in the first trimester of pregnancy. The DNA of the CDR3 is TGCGCCAGCAGCCAAGCAGGGGGCAGCCTTTACGAGCAGTACTTC. Protein product: CASSQAGGSLYEQYF.